Listed below are T cell receptor beta chains from one sample, sequenced in a study of blood T cell repertoires in COVID-19. Measured with immunoSEQ multiplex PCR; TCRdb has only the in-frame clones, and not every one. This table holds 170,000 or so clones, around 84% found once. Sequencing input: peripheral blood. These receptor sequences come from a man in his 60s with COVID-19, enrolled during active disease. CDR3s include the opening cysteine and the closing phenylalanine or tryptophan. Fields, in order: V gene, J gene, clone size, D gene, CDR3 DNA, CDR3 protein. A D gene is named only where the DNA matches it firmly. The size of a clone is reported for some rows only, either as once, few or many, or as a class for expanded clones.

TRBV7-9	TRBJ2-5	once	.	TGTGCCAGCAGCTCTAGGTCGTCCGGGTTGGGAGAAGAGACCCAGTACTTC	CASSSRSSGLGEETQYF
TRBV11-2	TRBJ2-5	.	.	TGTGCCAGCAGCTTAGGAACTAGTCGGTCGGAGACCCAGTACTTC	CASSLGTSRSETQYF
TRBV6-6	TRBJ2-7	.	TRBD2	TGTGCCAGCAGTTACAGGACTAGCGGGACTCTCGAGCAGTACTTC	CASSYRTSGTLEQYF
TRBV6-4	TRBJ1-1	.	.	TGTGCCAGCGCCGTTGAGACTGAAGCTTTCTTT	CASAVETEAFF
TRBV11-3	TRBJ2-7	.	.	TGTGCCAGCAGCTTGGGGACTGGCGGGGACTACGAGCAGTACTTC	CASSLGTGGDYEQYF
TRBV6-4	TRBJ1-2	.	TRBD1	TGTGCCAGCAGTGAACAGGGGGCTGGTGGCTACACCTTC	CASSEQGAGGYTF
TRBV15	TRBJ2-7	.	.	TGTGCCACCAGCAGAGTGAGGCTACCCAGCTCCTACGAGCAGTACTTC	CATSRVRLPSSYEQYF
TRBV18	TRBJ1-5	.	TRBD1	TGTGCCAGCTCACCTGGACAGGGCGGTTGGGGTCAGCCCCAGCATTTT	CASSPGQGGWGQPQHF
TRBV30	TRBJ2-7	once	TRBD1	TGTGCCTCCCAGGGGGATAGACACGAGCAGTACTTC	CASQGDRHEQYF
TRBV19	TRBJ1-1	once	TRBD1	TGTGCCAGTAGTACGATGGGACAGACAGCTTTCTTT	CASSTMGQTAFF
TRBV7-2	TRBJ2-7	.	.	TGTGCCAGCAGCTTAATGGGCACGTCCTACGAGCAGTACTTC	CASSLMGTSYEQYF
TRBV3-1/TRBV3-2	TRBJ2-2	.	.	TGTGCCAGCAGCCCACAGGCCGCGAACACCGGGGAGCTGTTTTTT	CASSPQAANTGELFF
TRBV11-2	TRBJ2-1	once	TRBD2	TGTGCCAGCAGCCTCCGGACTAGCGGAGATAATGAGCAGTTCTTC	CASSLRTSGDNEQFF
TRBV3-1/TRBV3-2	TRBJ1-4	.	TRBD1	TGTGCCAGCAGCCAAGGGACAGGGATTAATGAAAAACTGTTTTTT	CASSQGTGINEKLFF
TRBV6-2/TRBV6-3	TRBJ1-1	.	TRBD1	TGTGCCAGCAGTTACCCTTATAATTCATGGACAGGTGCCGCTTTCTTT	CASSYPYNSWTGAAFF
TRBV7-8	TRBJ2-2	.	TRBD2	TGTGCCAGCAGCCTTGTGGGGGGGGACACCGGGGAGCTGTTTTTT	CASSLVGGDTGELFF
TRBV5-1	TRBJ1-1	.	.	TGCGCCAGCAGCCCCGGTGGGGCAAACGAGAACACTGAAGCTTTCTTT	CASSPGGANENTEAFF
TRBV7-2	TRBJ2-5	.	TRBD2	TGTGCCAGTAGTAGGGGCCGCCTACTAGCGGAGACCCAGTACTTC	CASSRGRLLAETQYF
TRBV11-3	TRBJ2-3	.	TRBD2	TGTGCCAGCAGCGAGACTAGCGGGGGGGCCGGCACAGATACGCAGTATTTT	CASSETSGGAGTDTQYF
TRBV30	TRBJ1-5	once	.	TGTGCCTGGGATGGAGGGCGTAATCAGCCCCAGCATTTT	CAWDGGRNQPQHF
TRBV29-1	TRBJ1-1	.	TRBD1	TGCAGCGGGAAGAGGGGACAGTCGAACACTGAAGCTTTCTTT	CSGKRGQSNTEAFF
TRBV6-2/TRBV6-3	TRBJ2-3	.	TRBD2	TGTGCCAGCAGTTACGCCCCTAGCGGGAGGACAGATACGCAGTATTTT	CASSYAPSGRTDTQYF
TRBV7-9	TRBJ1-1	.	TRBD1	TGTGCCAGCAGCTTATGGGACAGGGGCTTGGGGGCTTTCTTT	CASSLWDRGLGAFF
TRBV27	TRBJ1-5	.	.	TGTGCCAGCAGCAATCGCTATAGCAATCAGCCCCAGCATTTT	CASSNRYSNQPQHF
TRBV28	TRBJ2-7	.	TRBD2	TGTGCCAGCAGAGGCGGGACTAGCGGGAGGTCCTACGAGCAGTACTTC	CASRGGTSGRSYEQYF
TRBV27	TRBJ2-5	.	.	TGTGCCAGCAAAAACAGAAAAGAGACCCAGTACTTC	CASKNRKETQYF